This TCR beta chain originates from a study of cytomegalovirus exposure and HLA in healthy donors. Overall study results and limits: Further analysis was carried out later, and it showed several of the most significant clusters appearing linked to common viral pathogens. Later on, analysis showed that most CMV-associated TCR beta chains appeared to be HLA-restricted. The investigators catalogued 150 or so TCR beta chains as cytomegalovirus-associated. Later analysis associated a missense DCLRE1C variant with TCR beta V- and J-gene trimming.

From germline, CDR1 is SNHLY and CDR2 FYNNEI. Trimming at V came to 4 bases and at J to 5 bases, leaving 9 bases not matched to a gene. CDR3 length: 15 residues. This clone was seen a few times. The antigen is undetermined. The PCR contained 60 Vbeta and 13 Jbeta primers. Sequencing was performed with immunoSEQ multiplex PCR; in TCRdb, only in-frame clones are kept and a portion is missing. The sample consists of 150,000 to 200,000 clones, roughly 82% of them appearing once. The sequence came from a girl aged 10 to 17 in good health and CMV-seropositive. Material for sequencing was PBMCs. The chain combines TRBV2 with TRBJ2-3; 7 nucleotides agree with TRBD2. The CDR3 spells CASSVLAGEGDTQYF. In nucleotides, the CDR3 is TGTGCCAGCAGTGTTTTGGCGGGAGAGGGAGATACGCAGTATTTT.